These T cell receptor beta chains were read from a single sample in a study of Tregs in tolerant kidney transplant recipients. The repertoire was sequenced with immunoSEQ multiplex PCR; TCRdb's copy has only in-frame clones and lacks some. Among some 18,000 clones listed, about two thirds were seen once. These TCRs are of unknown antigen specificity. The material sequenced was Tregs from blood cultured with allogeneic cells. These receptors all come from a human donor in good health. Both conserved end residues are part of each CDR3. A D gene is named only where the DNA matches it firmly. Clone sizes are given selectively: once, few, many, or a class where the clone is expanded.

d_gene,abundance,j_gene,v_gene,CDR3aa,CDR3nt
TRBD1,.,TRBJ2-7,TRBV10-3,CATHRGRHEQYF,TGTGCCACTCACAGGGGGCGTCACGAGCAGTACTTC
.,.,TRBJ2-5,TRBV5-4,CASTISETKETQYF,TGTGCCAGCACCATTTCGGAGACAAAAGAGACCCAGTACTTC
.,.,TRBJ1-5,TRBV7-2,CASSTPGWFNQPQHF,TGTGCCAGCAGCACTCCCGGGTGGTTCAATCAGCCCCAGCATTTT
TRBD1,.,TRBJ2-1,TRBV5-1,CASSLVPGQGSSGNEQFF,TGCGCCAGCAGCTTGGTCCCGGGACAGGGTTCTTCGGGCAATGAGCAGTTCTTC
.,.,TRBJ1-1,TRBV7-9,CASSLVTGLEAFF,TGTGCCAGCAGCTTAGTCACCGGTCTCGAAGCTTTCTTT
.,.,TRBJ2-1,TRBV2,CASSPYNEQFF,TGTGCCAGCAGTCCGTACAATGAGCAGTTCTTC
.,.,TRBJ1-4,TRBV19,CASTPGTRNEKLFF,TGTGCCAGTACCCCGGGGACGCGTAATGAAAAACTGTTTTTT
TRBD2,.,TRBJ2-3,TRBV11-2,CASSLIAGGTDTQYF,TGTGCCAGCAGCCTCATAGCGGGGGGCACAGATACGCAGTATTTT
.,few,TRBJ2-7,TRBV5-3,CARNGKWAHEQYF,TGTGCCAGAAATGGGAAGTGGGCCCACGAGCAGTACTTC
TRBD2,.,TRBJ2-7,TRBV6-5,CASSRDYGDEQYF,TGTGCCAGCAGTCGGGACTATGGGGACGAGCAGTACTTC
TRBD2,.,TRBJ2-5,TRBV15,CATSRDYGGLAGATQYF,TGTGCCACCAGCAGAGATTATGGGGGACTAGCGGGAGCGACCCAATACTTC
.,.,TRBJ2-7,TRBV6-5,CPSSSPAAGCGEQYF,TGCCCCAGCAGTTCCCCCGCCGCGGGGTGCGGCGAGCAGTACTTC
.,.,TRBJ2-7,TRBV6-5,CASSYSERYEQYF,TGTGCCAGCAGTTACTCGGAACGCTACGAGCAGTACTTC
TRBD1,.,TRBJ1-1,TRBV10-2,CASSGYRGVTEAFF,TGCGCCAGCAGTGGTTACAGGGGAGTCACTGAAGCTTTCTTT
.,once,TRBJ1-5,TRBV6-5,CASSIVPGGQPQHF,TGTGCCAGCAGTATAGTTCCGGGGGGCCAGCCCCAGCATTTT
TRBD1,.,TRBJ1-2,TRBV6-1,CASSGGQGPHYGYTF,TGTGCCAGCAGTGGGGGACAGGGGCCCCACTATGGCTACACCTTC
.,.,TRBJ2-7,TRBV11-3,CASPRVGSYEQYF,TGTGCCAGCCCCCGAGTCGGCTCCTACGAGCAGTACTTC
.,.,TRBJ2-2,TRBV5-4,CASSSSPAAATGGELFF,TGTGCCAGCAGCTCCTCGCCTGCAGCCGCGACGGGTGGGGAGCTGTTTTTT
.,few,TRBJ2-4,TRBV6-6,CASSYAGAINIQYF,TGTGCCAGCAGTTACGCGGGGGCCATAAACATTCAGTACTTC
.,.,TRBJ2-3,TRBV5-6,CASSYGLFGANTQYF,TGTGCCAGCAGCTACGGGCTGTTTGGTGCCAATACGCAGTATTTT
.,once,TRBJ1-3,TRBV18,CASSPLTQAPDDSGNTIYF,TGTGCCAGCTCACCCCTTACCCAAGCCCCGGATGACTCTGGAAACACCATATATTTT
TRBD2,.,TRBJ2-1,TRBV7-3,CASSPSLAVPYNGQFF,TGTGCCAGCAGCCCCAGCCTAGCGGTACCCTACAATGGGCAGTTCTTC
TRBD2,once,TRBJ2-3,TRBV7-6,CASSLAGLAGGSDTQYF,TGTGCCAGCAGCTTAGCCGGACTAGCGGGAGGTTCAGATACGCAGTATTTT
.,.,TRBJ1-4,TRBV7-1,CASSQTNRDRGEKLFF,TGTGCCAGCAGCCAAACAAACAGGGATCGAGGAGAAAAACTGTTTTTT
TRBD2,.,TRBJ2-7,TRBV7-3,CASSLTSPGDYYEQYF,TGTGCCAGCAGCCTGACTAGCCCCGGAGACTACTACGAGCAGTACTTC
TRBD1,once,TRBJ2-1,TRBV5-1,CASSTRQGYNEQFF,TGCGCCAGCAGCACGAGACAGGGCTACAATGAGCAGTTCTTC
.,once,TRBJ2-2,TRBV2,CASSESRANTGELFF,TGTGCCAGCAGTGAAAGCAGGGCGAACACCGGGGAGCTGTTTTTT
TRBD2,.,TRBJ2-1,TRBV6-5,CASILAVLSYNEQFF,TGTGCCAGCATACTAGCGGTCCTCTCCTACAATGAGCAGTTCTTC
.,.,TRBJ2-1,TRBV4-1,CASSQGPSPGTPHRGEQFF,TGCGCCAGCAGCCAAGGACCTTCTCCCGGGACTCCGCATCGGGGGGAGCAGTTCTTC
.,.,TRBJ2-7,TRBV9,CASSDLLLGEQYF,TGTGCCAGCAGCGACCTATTGTTGGGGGAGCAGTACTTC
TRBD1,.,TRBJ1-4,TRBV9,CASSVGQGVLHF,TGTGCCAGCAGCGTTGGACAGGGGGTCCTCCATTTT
.,.,TRBJ2-2,TRBV7-9,CASSWVGPGTGELFF,TGTGCCAGCAGCTGGGTAGGGCCGGGGACCGGGGAGCTGTTTTTT
.,.,TRBJ2-5,TRBV9,CASNPGGGEGTQYF,TGTGCCAGCAATCCAGGGGGGGGCGAAGGGACCCAGTACTTC
.,few,TRBJ2-7,TRBV5-6,CASSFLDRAYEQYF,TGTGCCAGCAGCTTTCTGGACAGAGCCTACGAGCAGTACTTC
TRBD1,.,TRBJ2-1,TRBV6-1,CASSPLNRGRGEQFF,TGTGCCAGCAGCCCATTAAACAGGGGGCGAGGTGAGCAGTTCTTC
.,.,TRBJ1-2,TRBV6-5,CASSYEGRGYGYTF,TGTGCCAGCAGTTACGAGGGCAGGGGCTATGGCTACACCTTC
TRBD1,.,TRBJ2-5,TRBV6-6,CASSYSGQGSGTQYF,TGTGCCAGCAGTTACTCCGGACAGGGTTCGGGGACCCAGTACTTC
.,.,TRBJ2-7,TRBV11-3,CASSFGLDYEQYF,TGTGCCAGCAGCTTTGGGCTAGACTACGAGCAGTACTTC
TRBD1,.,TRBJ1-4,TRBV5-1,CASSRGDRGLGEKLFF,TGCGCCAGCAGCCGAGGGGACAGGGGGCTCGGTGAAAAACTGTTTTTT
.,.,TRBJ1-1,TRBV9,CASSVGLVQPNTEAFF,TGTGCCAGCAGCGTAGGCTTGGTGCAGCCGAACACTGAAGCTTTCTTT
TRBD1,medium-sized,TRBJ1-5,TRBV7-9,CASSKYLGTGSGNQPQHF,TGTGCCAGCAGCAAATACCTCGGGACAGGGTCTGGGAATCAGCCCCAGCATTTT
TRBD1,.,TRBJ2-2,TRBV7-2,CASSRTGGFTGELFF,TGTGCCAGCAGCCGGACAGGGGGTTTTACCGGGGAGCTGTTTTTT
TRBD1,.,TRBJ1-2,TRBV6-5,CASSRDSYYGYTF,TGTGCCAGCAGCCGGGACAGCTACTATGGCTACACCTTC
TRBD1,.,TRBJ1-2,TRBV27,CASRGGQVATNYGYTF,TGTGCCAGCAGAGGGGGACAGGTAGCTACTAACTATGGCTACACCTTC
TRBD2,.,TRBJ2-4,TRBV7-9,CASSGLTASGLAKNIQYF,TGTGCCAGCAGCGGGCTAACAGCTAGCGGGTTAGCCAAAAACATTCAGTACTTC
.,few,TRBJ2-7,TRBV18,CASSPRHYEQYF,TGTGCCAGCTCACCCCGCCACTACGAGCAGTACTTC
TRBD2,few,TRBJ2-3,TRBV5-1,CASSLLAGGLTDTQYF,TGCGCCAGCAGCTTACTAGCGGGGGGACTCACAGATACGCAGTATTTT
TRBD2,.,TRBJ2-7,TRBV6-6,CANSGTSGDPYEQYF,TGTGCCAACTCTGGGACTAGCGGGGATCCGTACGAGCAGTACTTC
TRBD2,once,TRBJ2-1,TRBV4-1,CASSQDAGGRPYNEQFF,TGCGCCAGCAGCCAAGACGCGGGGGGGAGGCCTTACAATGAGCAGTTCTTC